The entry below gives a single TCR beta chain sequence along with its context. The data stem from a study of long-term antiretroviral therapy in people with HIV. Sequencing relied on immunoSEQ assay v3.0, run at survey level. Sequencing used immunoSEQ multiplex PCR; TCRdb keeps in-frame clones, though not all of them. The sample holds some 33,000 clones, 95% to 98% seen once. Germline CDR1 SGHTA, CDR2 FQGNSA. The CDR3 is 14 amino acids. Between the trimmed V and J ends, which lost 1 base and 5 bases, there was a span of 8 bases. The clonotype comes from a man younger than 45 with HIV. Sequencing was performed on unsorted PBMCs, taken 7.6 years after starting antiretroviral therapy. The V gene is TRBV7-2, the J gene TRBJ1-4; possibly TRBD1 for D (6 bases). The CDR3 DNA reads as TGTGCCAGCAGCTTAGTAGGGGGGAATGAAAAACTGTTTTTT. Its protein product is CASSLVGGNEKLFF.